Following are 22 T cell receptor beta chains from one sample sequenced in a study of beta chain features in type 1 diabetes. TCRB transcripts that were expressed got sequenced, as all of the isolated RNA had been reverse transcribed. Data came from immunoSEQ multiplex PCR; TCRdb stores just in-frame clones and leaves some out. The sample has 350,000 or so clones, less than 20% seen once. Sequencing was carried out using naive CD4+ T cells from blood. These receptors were collected from a young woman in good health.

V is TRBV7-9 and J is TRBJ2-1; D is unclear. V dropped 5 bases and J dropped 4 bases, with 12 bases sitting between them. This CDR3 is 14 amino acids long. Per germline, CDR1 SEHNR and CDR2 FQNEAQ (reference sequence). In DNA, the CDR3 is TGTGCCAGCAGCCACGACACCCTATACAATGAGCAGTTCTTC. Translated, it gives CASSHDTLYNEQFF.

Concerning this clone itself: Other DNA sequences in this specimen translate into the identical CDR3. The gene calls are TRBV2 and TRBJ2-5; unclear D gene. The CDR3 extends over 11 amino acids. V was trimmed by 9 bases and J by 0 bases, leaving 5 bases between them. Germline-derived CDR1 and CDR2 are SNHLY and FYNNEI. This CDR3 reads CASQYQETQYF. The DNA of the CDR3 is TGTGCCAGTCAGTACCAAGAGACCCAGTACTTC.

The chain carries TRBV4-3 and TRBJ2-7; D gene ambiguous. Trimming took 0 bases from V and 7 from J, leaving 13 bases between them. CDR3 length: 14 amino acids. Germline lookup yields CDR1 LGHNA and CDR2 YSLEER. CDR3 in DNA: TGCGCCAGCAGCCAAGATCTTTCGCGCGGAGAGCAGTACTTC. Amino acid sequence: CASSQDLSRGEQYF.

This clone was seen a handful of times. The chain employs TRBV18 and TRBJ2-7, with 8 bases aligning to TRBD2. This CDR3 is 14 amino acids long. In germline, CDR1 is KGHSH, CDR2 LQKENI. V was clipped by 5 bases and J by 2 bases; unmatched bases: 5. DNA for the CDR3: TGTGCCAGCTCAGGAGCGGGGGCCACCTACGAGCAGTACTTC. Translated: CASSGAGATYEQYF.

The V call is TRBV7-2, the J call TRBJ1-5; 10 positions agree with TRBD1. The CDR3 has 15 residues. Per the germline V gene, CDR1 is SGHTA and CDR2 is FQGNSA. After removal of 5 bases from V and 2 bases from J, the junction contained 3 bases not matched to a gene. Written as DNA, the CDR3 is TGTGCCAGCAGCCGGGACAGGGGAGGCAATCAGCCCCAGCATTTT. Translation: CASSRDRGGNQPQHF.

The J gene is TRBJ1-1, the V gene TRBV30; D not resolved. V lost 5 bases, J lost 2 bases, and 12 bases lay in between. The CDR3 covers 13 residues. Germline loops: CDR1 GTSNPN, CDR2 SVGIG (reference sequence). The CDR3 DNA sequence: TGTGCCTGGGCGGTGGCCCCCAACACTGAAGCTTTCTTT. This gives the protein CAWAVAPNTEAFF.

The CDR3 loop reads CASSGGDRGAYEQYF. The CDR3 DNA sequence: TGTGCCAGCAGCGGCGGTGACAGGGGGGCCTACGAGCAGTACTTC. The J gene is TRBJ2-7, the V gene TRBV9; 9 bases align to TRBD1. With 3 bases clipped from V and 2 bases from J, the junction kept 6 bases outside the gene matches. CDR3 length equals 15 residues. CDR1 SGDLS and CDR2 YYNGEE come from the germline V gene.

The rearrangement links TRBV2 to TRBJ1-1; 8 bases fit TRBD1. Germline loops: CDR1 SNHLY, CDR2 FYNNEI. CDR3 length equals 12 residues. V shed 6 bases and J 4 bases; nucleotides not matched to a gene: 1. The CDR3 DNA sequence: TGTGCCAGCAGACAGGGGGTCACTGAAGCTTTCTTT. This translates into CASRQGVTEAFF.

V and J are TRBV5-1 and TRBJ2-1; 8 bases agree with TRBD1. The CDR3 is made up of 15 amino acids. V gave up 5 bases and J gave up 4 bases; unmatched junction bases: 8. The V gene's germline CDR1 is SGHRS and CDR2 YFSETQ. This CDR3 reads CASRAGQGRYNEQFF. In nucleotides, the CDR3 is TGCGCCAGCAGAGCCGGACAGGGACGGTACAATGAGCAGTTCTTC.

The V and J genes are TRBV9 and TRBJ2-2, with D hard to call. CDR3 length: 13 residues. V lost 4 bases and J lost 5, with 9 bases in between. Germline V gene data show CDR1 as SGDLS and CDR2 as YYNGEE. The chain's CDR3 is CASSPLRTGELFF. The CDR3 DNA reads as TGTGCCAGCAGCCCCCTGAGGACCGGGGAGCTGTTTTTT.

The chain uses TRBV7-2 and TRBJ1-4; 8 positions match TRBD1. This CDR3 comprises 14 residues. Trimming removed 5 bases from V and 5 bases from J; junction bases left unmatched: 4. Germline V gene data show CDR1 as SGHTA and CDR2 as FQGNSA. CDR3 coding DNA: TGTGCCAGCAGCGCGGACAGGGCAAATGAAAAACTGTTTTTT. Translation gives CASSADRANEKLFF. Looking up the rest from reference TRBV7-2 and TRBJ1-4 gives the full variable domain: GAGVSQSPSNKVTEKGKDVELRCDPISGHTALYWYRQSLGQGLEFLIYFQGNSAPDKSGLPSDRFSAERTGGSVSTLTIQRTQQEDSAVYLCASSADRANEKLFFGSGTQLSVL.

This clone was observed a few times. The chain has TRBV2 and TRBJ1-5, with 8 nucleotides matching TRBD1. CDR3 length: 14 residues. Germline V gives CDR1 SNHLY, CDR2 FYNNEI. The ends lost 6 bases at V and 1 base at J; junction bases unmatched: 2. In nucleotides, the CDR3 is TGTGCCAGCAGGGACAGGGCGAGCAATCAGCCCCAGCATTTT. It specifies CASRDRASNQPQHF.

This clone has a handful of counts. The rearrangement uses TRBV6-1 and TRBJ1-2; D gene uncertain. Germline lookup yields CDR1 MNHNS and CDR2 SASEGT. V was shortened by 5 bases and J by 6 bases, with 13 bases between the two germline ends. The CDR3 is made up of 13 amino acids. CDR3 amino acids: CASSPNPGDGYTF. The CDR3 DNA follows: TGTGCCAGCAGTCCTAACCCCGGGGATGGCTACACCTTC.

The chain employs TRBV13 and TRBJ2-7; the D gene is possibly TRBD1 (5 bases). The germline V gene has CDR1 PRHDT and CDR2 FYEKMQ (reference sequence). CDR3 size: 14 residues. V dropped 2 bases and J dropped 3 bases, with 11 bases sitting between them. CDR3 sequence (DNA): TGTGCCAGCAGCTTACAGGGTGGCCACTACGAGCAGTACTTC. It specifies CASSLQGGHYEQYF.

This clone was counted only a few times. The V call is TRBV5-4, the J call TRBJ1-2, with no clear D. The germline gives CDR1 SGHNT, CDR2 YYREEE (reference sequence). The length of the CDR3 is 13 residues. V was cut by 4 bases and J by 9 bases, with 16 bases left in between. CDR3 coding DNA: TGTGCCAGCAGCACTAGGGCGGATTTTAGCTACACCTTC. Amino acids: CASSTRADFSYTF.

CDR3 amino acids: CASSNFRGRYEQYF. The CDR3 nucleotides are TGTGCCAGCAGCAACTTCAGGGGGCGGTACGAGCAGTACTTC. V usage is TRBV21-1 and J usage is TRBJ2-7; whether TRBD1, the table's D call, matches the DNA was not checked. TRBV21-1 is deemed a pseudogene. There are 14 residues in the CDR3.

This chain joins TRBV4-1 and TRBJ1-1, with D perhaps matching TRBD1 (5 bases). The V gene lost 3 bases and the J gene lost 1 base, with 9 bases spanning the gap. The germline gives CDR1 MGHRA, CDR2 YSYEKL. This CDR3 contains 14 residues. CDR3 loop: CASSQVGQNTEAFF. The CDR3 DNA follows: TGCGCCAGCAGCCAGGTTGGACAGAACACTGAAGCTTTCTTT.

The chain couples TRBV28 to TRBJ2-3; D is possibly TRBD2 (6 bases). The CDR3 has 14 residues. The ends were cut back, 5 bases at V and 1 base at J, with 10 bases in the middle. Germline V gene sequence: CDR1 MDHEN, CDR2 SYDVKM. The CDR3 DNA reads as TGTGCCAGCAGTCCACCGGGAGGCACAGATACGCAGTATTTT. This codes for CASSPPGGTDTQYF.

This chain uses TRBV9 with TRBJ2-2; 8 bases align to TRBD1. J was trimmed by 9 bases and V by 0 bases; bases with no gene match: 4. CDR1 and CDR2 (germline): SGDLS, YYNGEE. There are 14 residues in the CDR3. The CDR3 DNA reads TGTGCCAGCAGCGTAGTGGCAGGGGGCCGGGAGCTGTTTTTT. It is translated as CASSVVAGGRELFF.

In nucleotides, the CDR3 is TGTGCCATCAGTGAAATAGCGGGGGGGAATGAGCAGTTCTTC. Protein: CAISEIAGGNEQFF. The V and J genes are TRBV10-3 and TRBJ2-1; 11 bases align to TRBD2. The CDR3 spans 14 residues. J was trimmed by 7 bases and V by 3 bases; bases with no gene match: 2. Germline CDR1 is ENHRY and CDR2 is SYGVKD.

Only a few counts were recorded for this clone. The V and J genes are TRBV28 and TRBJ1-5; 8 bases are a match to TRBD1. The germline gives CDR1 MDHEN, CDR2 SYDVKM. The ends lost 2 bases at V and 5 bases at J; junction bases unmatched: 5. This CDR3 has 15 residues. The CDR3 reads CASSLVDRAHQPQHF. The DNA for the CDR3 is TGTGCCAGCAGTTTAGTGGACAGGGCGCATCAGCCCCAGCATTTT.

This clone was counted a few times. This rearrangement joins TRBV6-5 to TRBJ2-7; D is perhaps TRBD1 (6 bases). Trimming took 3 bases from V and 7 from J, leaving 13 bases between them. Germline-derived CDR1 and CDR2 are MNHEY and SVGAGI. The CDR3 covers 13 residues. The CDR3 coding sequence is TGTGCCAGCAGTTATATAGGGGGAAGGGAGCAGTACTTC. This sequence encodes CASSYIGGREQYF.